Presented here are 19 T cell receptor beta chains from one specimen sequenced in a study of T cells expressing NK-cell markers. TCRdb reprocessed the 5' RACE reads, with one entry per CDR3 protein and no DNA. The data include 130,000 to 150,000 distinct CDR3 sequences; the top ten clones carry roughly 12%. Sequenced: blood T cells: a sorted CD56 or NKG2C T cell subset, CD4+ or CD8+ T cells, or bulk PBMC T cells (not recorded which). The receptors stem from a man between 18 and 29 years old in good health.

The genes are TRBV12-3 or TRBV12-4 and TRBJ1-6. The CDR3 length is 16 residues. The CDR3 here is CASSLAQDLRNSPLHF.

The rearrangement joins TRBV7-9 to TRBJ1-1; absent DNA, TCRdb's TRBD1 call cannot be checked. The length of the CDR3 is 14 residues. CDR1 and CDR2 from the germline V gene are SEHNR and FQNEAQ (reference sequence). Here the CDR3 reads CASSPTGVATEAFF. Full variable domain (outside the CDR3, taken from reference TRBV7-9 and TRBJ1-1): DTGVSQNPRHKITKRGQNVTFRCDPISEHNRLYWYRQTLGQGPEFLTYFQNEAQLEKSRLLSDRFSAERPKGSFSTLEIQRTEQGDSAMYLCASSPTGVATEAFFGQGTRLTVV.

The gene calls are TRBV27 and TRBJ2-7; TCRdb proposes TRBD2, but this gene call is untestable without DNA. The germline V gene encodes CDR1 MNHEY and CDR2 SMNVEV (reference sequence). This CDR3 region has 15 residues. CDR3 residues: CASTQSGLADYEQYF.

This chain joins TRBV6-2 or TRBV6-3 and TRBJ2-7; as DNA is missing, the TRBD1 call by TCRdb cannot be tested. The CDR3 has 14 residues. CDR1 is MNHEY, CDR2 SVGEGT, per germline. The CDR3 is CASTSPDSHYEQYF.

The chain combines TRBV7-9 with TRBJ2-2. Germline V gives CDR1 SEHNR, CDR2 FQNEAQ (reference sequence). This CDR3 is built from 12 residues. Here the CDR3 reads CASSLDPRELFF.

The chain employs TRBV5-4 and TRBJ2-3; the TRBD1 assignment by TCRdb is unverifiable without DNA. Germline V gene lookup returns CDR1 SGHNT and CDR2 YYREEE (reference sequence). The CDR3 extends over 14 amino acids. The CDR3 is CASSLGGGTDTQYF.

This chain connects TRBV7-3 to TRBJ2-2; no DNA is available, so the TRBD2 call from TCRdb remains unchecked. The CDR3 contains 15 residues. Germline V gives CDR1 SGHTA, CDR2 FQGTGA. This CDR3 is CASSLSGLYTGELFF.

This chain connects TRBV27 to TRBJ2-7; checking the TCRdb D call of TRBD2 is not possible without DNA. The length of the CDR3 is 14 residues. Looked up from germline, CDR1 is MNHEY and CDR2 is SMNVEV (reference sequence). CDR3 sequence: CASSGTSGMNEQYF.

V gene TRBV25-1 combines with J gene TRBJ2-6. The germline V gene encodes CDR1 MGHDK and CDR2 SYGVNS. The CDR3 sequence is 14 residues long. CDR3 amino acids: CASSESLGANVLTF.

CDR3 region: CASSFLAASGSGEQFF. This sequence joins TRBV12-3 or TRBV12-4 and TRBJ2-1; TCRdb returns TRBD2, unconfirmable since there is no DNA. This CDR3 comprises 16 residues.

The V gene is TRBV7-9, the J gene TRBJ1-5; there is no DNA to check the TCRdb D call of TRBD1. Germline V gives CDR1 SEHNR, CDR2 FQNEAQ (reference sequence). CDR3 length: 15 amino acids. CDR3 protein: CASSTRDAEGQPQHF.

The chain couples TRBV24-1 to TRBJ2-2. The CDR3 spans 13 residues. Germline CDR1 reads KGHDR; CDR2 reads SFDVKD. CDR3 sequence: CATSVSESGELFF.

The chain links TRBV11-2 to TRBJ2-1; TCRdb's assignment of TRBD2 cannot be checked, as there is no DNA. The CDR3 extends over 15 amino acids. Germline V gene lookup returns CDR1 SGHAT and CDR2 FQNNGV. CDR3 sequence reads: CASSPVAGLYNEQFF.

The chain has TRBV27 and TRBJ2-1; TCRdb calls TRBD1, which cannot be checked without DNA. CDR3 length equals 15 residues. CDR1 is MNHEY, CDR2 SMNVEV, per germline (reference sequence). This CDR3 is CASSFVRVSYNEQFF.

CDR3 in amino acids: CASRILAGEEETQYF. The genes are TRBV12-3 or TRBV12-4 and TRBJ2-5; with no DNA, the TCRdb D assignment of TRBD2 cannot be verified. The CDR3 is 15 amino acids.

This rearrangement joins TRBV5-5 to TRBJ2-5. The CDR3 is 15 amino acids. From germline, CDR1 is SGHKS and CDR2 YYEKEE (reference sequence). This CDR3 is CASSLENSNQETQYF.

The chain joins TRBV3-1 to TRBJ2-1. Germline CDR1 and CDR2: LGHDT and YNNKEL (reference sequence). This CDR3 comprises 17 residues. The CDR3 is CASSQEASGSSYNEQFF.

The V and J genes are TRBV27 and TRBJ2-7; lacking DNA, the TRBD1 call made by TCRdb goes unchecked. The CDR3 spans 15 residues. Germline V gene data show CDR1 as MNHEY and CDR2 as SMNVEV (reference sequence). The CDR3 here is CASSVTGKSSYEQYF.

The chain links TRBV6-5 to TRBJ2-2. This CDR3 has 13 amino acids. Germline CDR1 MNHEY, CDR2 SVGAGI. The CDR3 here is CASSYLSTGELFF.